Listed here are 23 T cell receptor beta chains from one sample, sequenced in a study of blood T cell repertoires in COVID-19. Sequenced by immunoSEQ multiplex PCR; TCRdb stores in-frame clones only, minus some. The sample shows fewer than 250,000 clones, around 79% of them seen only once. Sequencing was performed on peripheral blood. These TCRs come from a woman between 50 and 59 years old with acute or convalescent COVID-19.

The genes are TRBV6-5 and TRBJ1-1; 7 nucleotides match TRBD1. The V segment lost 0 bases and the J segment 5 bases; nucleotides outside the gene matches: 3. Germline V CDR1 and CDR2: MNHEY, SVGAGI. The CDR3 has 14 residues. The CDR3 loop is CASSYSQGVTEAFF. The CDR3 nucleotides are TGTGCCAGCAGTTACTCCCAGGGGGTTACTGAAGCTTTCTTT.

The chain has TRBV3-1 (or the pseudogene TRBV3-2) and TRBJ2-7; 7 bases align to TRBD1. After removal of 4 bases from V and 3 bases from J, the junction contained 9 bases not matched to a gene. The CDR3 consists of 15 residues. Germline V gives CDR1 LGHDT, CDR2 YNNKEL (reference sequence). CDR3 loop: CASSRGQVGYYEQYF. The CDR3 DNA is TGTGCCAGCAGCCGTGGACAGGTAGGGTACTACGAGCAGTACTTC.

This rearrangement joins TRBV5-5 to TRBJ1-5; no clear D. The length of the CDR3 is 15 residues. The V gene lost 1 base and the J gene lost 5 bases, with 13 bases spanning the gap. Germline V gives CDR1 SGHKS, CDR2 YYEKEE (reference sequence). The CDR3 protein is CASSLLPGSHQPQHF. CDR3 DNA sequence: TGTGCCAGCAGCTTGTTACCTGGCAGTCATCAGCCCCAGCATTTT.

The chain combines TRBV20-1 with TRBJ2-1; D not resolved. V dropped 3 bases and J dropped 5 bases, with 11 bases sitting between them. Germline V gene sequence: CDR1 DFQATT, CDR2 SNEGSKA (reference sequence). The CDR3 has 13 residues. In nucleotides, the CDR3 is TGCAGTGCTAGTGGGCCCCAGAACAATGAGCAGTTCTTC. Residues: CSASGPQNNEQFF.

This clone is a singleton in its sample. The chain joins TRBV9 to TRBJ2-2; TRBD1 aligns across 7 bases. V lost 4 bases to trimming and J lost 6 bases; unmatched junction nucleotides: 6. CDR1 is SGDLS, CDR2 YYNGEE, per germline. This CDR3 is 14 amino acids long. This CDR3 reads CASSPLTGPGELFF. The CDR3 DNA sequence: TGTGCCAGCAGCCCCTTGACAGGGCCCGGGGAGCTGTTTTTT.

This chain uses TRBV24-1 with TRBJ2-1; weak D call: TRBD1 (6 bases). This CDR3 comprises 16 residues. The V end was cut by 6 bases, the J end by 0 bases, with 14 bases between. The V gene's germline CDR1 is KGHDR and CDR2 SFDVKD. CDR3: CATSQSQGPSYNEQFF. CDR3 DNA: TGTGCCACCAGTCAATCACAGGGACCCTCCTACAATGAGCAGTTCTTC.

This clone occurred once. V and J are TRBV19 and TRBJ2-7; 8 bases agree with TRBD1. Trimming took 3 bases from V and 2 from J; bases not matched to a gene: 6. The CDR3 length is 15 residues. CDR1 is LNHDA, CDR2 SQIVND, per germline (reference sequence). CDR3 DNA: TGTGCCAGTAGTATCCGACAGGGGATGACCTACGAGCAGTACTTC. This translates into CASSIRQGMTYEQYF. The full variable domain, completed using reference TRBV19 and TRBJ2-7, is DGGITQSPKYLFRKEGQNVTLSCEQNLNHDAMYWYRQDPGQGLRLIYYSQIVNDFQKGDIAEGYSVSREKKESFPLTVTSAQKNPTAFYLCASSIRQGMTYEQYFGPGTRLTVT.

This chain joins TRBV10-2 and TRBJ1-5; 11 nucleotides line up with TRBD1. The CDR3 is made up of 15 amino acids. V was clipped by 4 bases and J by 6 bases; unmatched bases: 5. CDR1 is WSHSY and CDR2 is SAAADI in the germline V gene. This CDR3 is CASSASGQGGQPQHF. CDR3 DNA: TGCGCCAGCAGTGCGTCGGGACAGGGGGGTCAGCCCCAGCATTTT.

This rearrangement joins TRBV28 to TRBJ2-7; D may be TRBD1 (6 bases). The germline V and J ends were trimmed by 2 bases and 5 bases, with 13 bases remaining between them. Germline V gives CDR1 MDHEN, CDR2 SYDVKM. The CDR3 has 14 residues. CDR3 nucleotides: TGTGCCAGCAGTTTAGGGGGCCCCCTCGACGAGCAGTACTTC. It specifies CASSLGGPLDEQYF.

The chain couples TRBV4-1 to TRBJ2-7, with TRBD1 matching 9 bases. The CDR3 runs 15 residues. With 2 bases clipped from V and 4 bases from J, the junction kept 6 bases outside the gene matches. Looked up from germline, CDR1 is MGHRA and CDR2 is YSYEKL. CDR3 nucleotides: TGCGCCAGCAGCCAAATTACGACAGGGGGTTACGAGCAGTACTTC. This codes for CASSQITTGGYEQYF.

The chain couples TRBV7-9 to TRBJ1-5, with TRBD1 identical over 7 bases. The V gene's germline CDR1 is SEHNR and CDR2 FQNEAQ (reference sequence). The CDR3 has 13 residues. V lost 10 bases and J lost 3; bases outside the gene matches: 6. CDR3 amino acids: CATGTGDNQPQHF. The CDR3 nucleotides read TGTGCCACCGGTACAGGGGACAATCAGCCCCAGCATTTT.

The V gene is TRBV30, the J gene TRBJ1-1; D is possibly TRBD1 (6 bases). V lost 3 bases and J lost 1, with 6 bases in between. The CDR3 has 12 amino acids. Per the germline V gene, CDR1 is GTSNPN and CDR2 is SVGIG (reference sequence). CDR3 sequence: CAWRDRNTEAFF. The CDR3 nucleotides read TGTGCCTGGAGGGACAGGAACACTGAAGCTTTCTTT.

The chain's CDR3 is CASSQGSGGRDEQYF. The CDR3 DNA sequence: TGTGCCAGCAGCCAAGGGTCAGGGGGACGCGACGAGCAGTACTTC. V gene TRBV3-1 (or the pseudogene TRBV3-2) combines with J gene TRBJ2-7; TRBD1 matches 7 bases. With V trimmed by 1 base and J by 5 bases, 8 bases remained unmatched. Germline V CDR1 and CDR2: LGHDT, YNNKEL (reference sequence). The CDR3 runs to 15 residues.

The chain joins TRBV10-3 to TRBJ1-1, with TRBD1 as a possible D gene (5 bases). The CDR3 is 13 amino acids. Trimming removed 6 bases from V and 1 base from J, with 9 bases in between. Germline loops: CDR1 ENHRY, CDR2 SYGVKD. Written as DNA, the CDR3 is TGTGCCATCAGGGGTAGGGGGAACACTGAAGCTTTCTTT. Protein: CAIRGRGNTEAFF.

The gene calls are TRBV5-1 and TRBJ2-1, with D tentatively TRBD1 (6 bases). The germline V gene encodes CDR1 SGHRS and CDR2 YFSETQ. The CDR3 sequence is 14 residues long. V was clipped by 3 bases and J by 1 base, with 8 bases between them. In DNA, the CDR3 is TGCGCCAGCAGCTCCGACAGGTCCTACAATGAGCAGTTCTTC. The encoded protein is CASSSDRSYNEQFF.

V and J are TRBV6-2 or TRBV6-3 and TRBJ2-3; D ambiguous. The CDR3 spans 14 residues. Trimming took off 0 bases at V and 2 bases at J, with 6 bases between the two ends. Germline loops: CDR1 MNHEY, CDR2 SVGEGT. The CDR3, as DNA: TGTGCCAGCAGTTACTCGAAACTCACAGATACGCAGTATTTT. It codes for CASSYSKLTDTQYF.

In DNA form, the CDR3 reads TGTGCCAGCAGTTTAATCTCGACAGTAAGGATTTACAATGAGCAGTTCTTC. Residues: CASSLISTVRIYNEQFF. The chain is built from TRBV28 and TRBJ2-1; D perhaps matches TRBD1 (5 bases). Trimming left V 2 bases short and J 4 bases short, with 18 bases between. Germline loops: CDR1 MDHEN, CDR2 SYDVKM. The CDR3 is made up of 17 amino acids.

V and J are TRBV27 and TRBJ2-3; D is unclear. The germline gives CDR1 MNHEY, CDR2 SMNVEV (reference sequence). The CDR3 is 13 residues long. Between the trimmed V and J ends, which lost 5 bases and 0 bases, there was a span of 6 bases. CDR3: CASSLKSTDTQYF. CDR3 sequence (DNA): TGTGCCAGCAGTCTAAAAAGCACAGATACGCAGTATTTT.

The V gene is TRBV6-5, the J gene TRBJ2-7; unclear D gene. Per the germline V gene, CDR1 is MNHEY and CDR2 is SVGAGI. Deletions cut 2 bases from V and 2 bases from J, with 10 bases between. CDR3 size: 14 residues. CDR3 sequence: CASSYRHNTYEQYF. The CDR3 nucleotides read TGTGCCAGCAGTTACCGACATAATACCTACGAGCAGTACTTC.

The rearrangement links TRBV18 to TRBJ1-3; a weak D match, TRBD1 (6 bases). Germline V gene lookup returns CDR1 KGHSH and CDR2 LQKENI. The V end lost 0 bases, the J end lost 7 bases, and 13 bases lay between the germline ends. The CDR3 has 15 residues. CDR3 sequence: CASSPPQGQRNTIYF. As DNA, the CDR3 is TGTGCCAGCTCACCACCCCAGGGGCAACGGAACACCATATATTTT.

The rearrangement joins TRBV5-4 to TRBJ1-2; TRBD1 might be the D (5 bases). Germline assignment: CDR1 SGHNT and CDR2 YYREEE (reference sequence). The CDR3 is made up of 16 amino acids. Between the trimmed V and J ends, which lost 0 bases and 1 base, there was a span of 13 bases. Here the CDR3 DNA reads TGTGCCAGCAGCTTGGATTTCAGGGTTGATAACTATGGCTACACCTTC. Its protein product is CASSLDFRVDNYGYTF.

CDR3 region: CASSYISAEAFF. The CDR3 DNA reads as TGTGCCAGCAGTTACATATCGGCTGAAGCTTTCTTT. This chain connects TRBV6-6 to TRBJ1-1; D is ambiguous. This CDR3 spans 12 amino acids. Germline loops: CDR1 MNHNY, CDR2 SVGAGI (reference sequence). The V and J ends lost 2 bases and 6 bases respectively, with 7 bases between them.

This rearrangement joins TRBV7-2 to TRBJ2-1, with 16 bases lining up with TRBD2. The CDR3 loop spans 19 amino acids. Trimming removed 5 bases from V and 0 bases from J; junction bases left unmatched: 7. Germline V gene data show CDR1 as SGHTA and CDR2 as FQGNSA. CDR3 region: CASSLGLAGGGPSYNEQFF. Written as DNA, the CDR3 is TGTGCCAGCAGCCTGGGACTAGCGGGGGGGGGCCCCTCCTACAATGAGCAGTTCTTC.